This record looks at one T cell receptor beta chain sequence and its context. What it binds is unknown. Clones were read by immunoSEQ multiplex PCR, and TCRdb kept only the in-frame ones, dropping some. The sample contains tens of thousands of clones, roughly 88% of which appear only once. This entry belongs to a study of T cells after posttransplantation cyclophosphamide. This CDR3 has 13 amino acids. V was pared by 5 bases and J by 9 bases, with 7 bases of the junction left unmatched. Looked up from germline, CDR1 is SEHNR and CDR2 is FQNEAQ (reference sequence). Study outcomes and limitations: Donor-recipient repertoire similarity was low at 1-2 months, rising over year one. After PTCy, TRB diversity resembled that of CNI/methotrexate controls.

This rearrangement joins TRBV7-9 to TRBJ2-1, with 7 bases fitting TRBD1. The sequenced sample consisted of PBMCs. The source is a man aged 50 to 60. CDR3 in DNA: TGTGCCAGCAGCACACTCGGGACAGTTGAGCAGTTCTTC. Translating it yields CASSTLGTVEQFF. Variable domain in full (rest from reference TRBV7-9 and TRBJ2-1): DTGVSQNPRHKITKRGQNVTFRCDPISEHNRLYWYRQTLGQGPEFLTYFQNEAQLEKSRLLSDRFSAERPKGSFSTLEIQRTEQGDSAMYLCASSTLGTVEQFFGPGTRLTVL.